The source of this T cell receptor (beta chain) is a study of control samples from healthy donors and cancer patients. Clones were sequenced by immunoSEQ multiplex PCR, and TCRdb holds only the in-frame ones, with some missing. The sample has 150,000 to 180,000 clones; about 94% are singletons. Germline assignment: CDR1 MGHRA and CDR2 YSYEKL. This CDR3 is 15 amino acids long. V lost 0 bases and J lost 6, with 12 bases in between. The rearrangement joins TRBV4-1 to TRBJ1-5, with D perhaps matching TRBD1 (5 bases). The sample consisted of blood. This sequence was found in a man aged 40-49 years in good health. The CDR3 sequence is CASSQDPGDGQPQHF. CDR3 nucleotides: TGCGCCAGCAGCCAAGACCCCGGGGACGGTCAGCCCCAGCATTTT.